Each of the 21 T cell receptor beta chains below was sequenced from the same sample in a study of blood T cell repertoires in COVID-19. Data came from immunoSEQ multiplex PCR; TCRdb stores just in-frame clones and leaves some out. The sample gives hundreds of thousands of clones, approximately 90% of which show up once; roughly 4.2% is in the top ten. Sequenced sample: peripheral blood. The origin of the receptors is a man aged 50 to 60 with acute or convalescent COVID-19.

The rearrangement uses TRBV6-5 and TRBJ1-1; D might be TRBD1 (6 bases). The germline gives CDR1 MNHEY, CDR2 SVGAGI. The CDR3 length is 15 residues. Trimming pared 4 bases from V and 7 bases from J, leaving 19 bases between. CDR3 in DNA: TGTGCCAGCAGTTCCTCTACCGGGACACTGGGTGAAGCTTTCTTT. Its translation: CASSSSTGTLGEAFF.

CDR3 DNA: TGCGCCAGCAGCGGTGAGCTGTTGATGGTGCAGTACTTC. As protein: CASSGELLMVQYF. The chain is built from TRBV10-1 and TRBJ2-7; no clear D. Germline V gives CDR1 WNHNN, CDR2 SYGVQD (reference sequence). V gave up 6 bases and J gave up 9 bases, with 18 bases separating them. The CDR3 contains 13 residues.

V and J are TRBV2 and TRBJ1-5; 12 positions match TRBD1. The CDR3 loop spans 15 amino acids. Germline values: CDR1 SNHLY, CDR2 FYNNEI. V shed 6 bases and J 6 bases; nucleotides not matched to a gene: 6. CDR3 DNA sequence: TGTGCCAGCAGGGCCGGGACAGGGGGCATTCAGCCCCAGCATTTT. Translating gives CASRAGTGGIQPQHF.

As DNA, the CDR3 is TGTGCCAGCAGCCCCCAGGGGGCTCTCACCAATTCACCCCTCCACTTT. Its translation: CASSPQGALTNSPLHF. This chain connects TRBV3-1 (or the pseudogene TRBV3-2) to TRBJ1-6; TRBD1 matches 8 bases. Germline V gene lookup returns CDR1 LGHDT and CDR2 YNNKEL (reference sequence). The CDR3 is made up of 16 amino acids. J lost 7 bases, V lost 4 bases, and 9 bases had no gene match.

V is TRBV2 and J is TRBJ1-5, with 7 bases aligning to TRBD1. CDR3 length: 14 residues. CDR1 is SNHLY, CDR2 FYNNEI, per germline. The junction had 2 bases not matched to a gene; V was cut back by 2 bases and J by 4 bases. CDR3 DNA: TGTGCCAGCAGTGAAACAGGGGTAAATCAGCCCCAGCATTTT. Residues: CASSETGVNQPQHF.

V usage is TRBV11-2 and J usage is TRBJ2-7, with D maybe TRBD2 (5 bases). This CDR3 is built from 13 residues. Per the germline V gene, CDR1 is SGHAT and CDR2 is FQNNGV. V was pared by 5 bases and J by 3 bases, with 11 bases between. CDR3 coding DNA: TGTGCCAGCAGCCGGACTCGGGACTACGAGCAGTACTTC. Its protein is CASSRTRDYEQYF.

This clone appeared once. J is TRBJ1-4 and V is TRBV6-6; 8 bases fit TRBD1. The CDR3 runs to 15 residues. The V segment lost 6 bases and the J segment 8 bases; nucleotides outside the gene matches: 11. Germline assignment: CDR1 MNHNY and CDR2 SVGAGI (reference sequence). The CDR3 DNA follows: TGTGCCAGCAGCACCTCCGGACAGGGACAAGAAAAACTGTTTTTT. Amino acid sequence: CASSTSGQGQEKLFF.

This clone came up once. The chain is built from TRBV27 and TRBJ1-5, with a possible D match to TRBD1 (6 bases). CDR1 is MNHEY, CDR2 SMNVEV, per germline (reference sequence). The CDR3 loop spans 15 amino acids. Deletions cut 6 bases from V and 4 bases from J, with 16 bases between. DNA of the CDR3: TGTGCCAGCAGGCCGACAGGCTCGCGGAATCAGCCCCAGCATTTT. Protein: CASRPTGSRNQPQHF.

This chain uses TRBV6-5 with TRBJ2-5; TRBD1 matches 7 bases. Trimming at V came to 6 bases and at J to 2 bases, leaving 3 bases not matched to a gene. CDR1 is MNHEY and CDR2 is SVGAGI in the germline V gene. The CDR3 is 13 residues long. The CDR3 spells CASRTRGQETQYF. The DNA of the CDR3 is TGTGCCAGCAGGACCAGGGGGCAAGAGACCCAGTACTTC.

The CDR3 DNA reads as TGTGCCAGCATCACCGGGAGGACGGACCGGGGAGAGCAGTACTTC. Translated, it gives CASITGRTDRGEQYF. The chain has TRBV2 and TRBJ2-7; 7 bases agree with TRBD2. This CDR3 contains 15 residues. The V gene's germline CDR1 is SNHLY and CDR2 FYNNEI. Trimming took 7 bases from V and 7 from J; bases not matched to a gene: 16.

The rearrangement links TRBV6-5 to TRBJ2-7; possible D gene TRBD1, 6 bases. The CDR3 covers 13 residues. Trimming took off 6 bases at V and 0 bases at J, with 9 bases between the two ends. Germline CDR1 reads MNHEY; CDR2 reads SVGAGI. The CDR3 DNA is TGTGCCAGCAGAGGACAGTTCTCCTACGAGCAGTACTTC. It yields the protein CASRGQFSYEQYF.

The J gene is TRBJ1-2, the V gene TRBV6-6, with 9 positions matching TRBD1. The trim removed 2 bases at V and 3 bases at J, leaving 4 bases unmatched. Germline V gene lookup returns CDR1 MNHNY and CDR2 SVGAGI (reference sequence). The CDR3 length is 15 residues. The CDR3 spells CASSYVGQGHYGYTF. DNA of the CDR3: TGTGCCAGCAGTTACGTTGGACAGGGGCACTATGGCTACACCTTC.

This clone has just a few counts. This chain joins TRBV7-8 and TRBJ1-1; maybe TRBD1 (5 bases). In germline, CDR1 is SGHVS, CDR2 FQNEAQ. This CDR3 comprises 18 residues. Trimming shortened V by 1 base and J by 7 bases, and 25 bases separated the two germline ends. CDR3: CASSLVAVWQGVFNEAFF. The CDR3 DNA is TGTGCCAGCAGCTTAGTAGCGGTGTGGCAGGGAGTATTTAATGAAGCTTTCTTT.

V gene TRBV11-2 combines with J gene TRBJ2-1; 8 positions match TRBD2. The CDR3 covers 17 residues. The V and J ends lost 0 bases and 5 bases, in that order; junction bases with no gene match: 9. Germline CDR1 and CDR2: SGHAT and FQNNGV. The CDR3 here is CASSLDNIRGGNNEQFF. The CDR3, as DNA: TGTGCCAGCAGCTTAGATAACATTCGGGGGGGTAACAATGAGCAGTTCTTC.

The chain links TRBV2 to TRBJ1-6; D perhaps matches TRBD1 (5 bases). Trimming shortened V by 1 base and J by 9 bases, and 10 bases separated the two germline ends. Germline V gives CDR1 SNHLY, CDR2 FYNNEI. The CDR3 covers 14 residues. The CDR3 reads CASSEEVRASPLHF. The CDR3 DNA is TGTGCCAGCAGTGAAGAGGTCAGGGCTTCACCCCTCCACTTT.

This sequence joins TRBV29-1 and TRBJ1-2; 8 positions match TRBD1. V was pared by 6 bases and J by 0 bases, with 3 bases of the junction left unmatched. CDR3 length: 13 amino acids. Germline values: CDR1 SQVTM, CDR2 ANQGSEA. The CDR3 is CSVATGANYGYTF. The CDR3 DNA is TGCAGCGTGGCGACAGGGGCTAACTATGGCTACACCTTC.

This clone was recorded a few times. The chain recombines TRBV19 with TRBJ2-1, with TRBD1 as a possible D gene (5 bases). Germline CDR1 and CDR2: LNHDA and SQIVND (reference sequence). The CDR3 loop spans 15 amino acids. V lost 8 bases to trimming and J lost 0 bases, with 14 bases between them. The CDR3 DNA reads as TGTGCCAGTGATAATGGGGCGAGCTCCTACAATGAGCAGTTCTTC. It is translated as CASDNGASSYNEQFF. Full variable domain (rest looked up from reference TRBV19 and TRBJ2-1): DGGITQSPKYLFRKEGQNVTLSCEQNLNHDAMYWYRQDPGQGLRLIYYSQIVNDFQKGDIAEGYSVSREKKESFPLTVTSAQKNPTAFYLCASDNGASSYNEQFFGPGTRLTVL.

The CDR3 loop reads CASSPPGEGGVRAFF. In DNA form, the CDR3 reads TGTGCCAGCTCACCGCCTGGGGAGGGAGGGGTCAGAGCTTTCTTT. V gene TRBV18 combines with J gene TRBJ1-1, with D possibly being TRBD1 (5 bases). The CDR3 totals 15 residues. The germline V gene encodes CDR1 KGHSH and CDR2 LQKENI. Deletions cut 3 bases from V and 10 bases from J, with 21 bases between.

Only a few counts were recorded for this clone. At the DNA level, this CDR3 is encoded by other sequences in the same sample as well. The chain is built from TRBV5-4 and TRBJ1-1, with 10 bases aligning to TRBD1. V lost 4 bases and J lost 4; bases outside the gene matches: 1. The length of the CDR3 is 13 residues. The germline V gene has CDR1 SGHNT and CDR2 YYREEE (reference sequence). The CDR3 sequence: CASSRTGGTEAFF. The CDR3 DNA is TGTGCCAGCAGCAGGACAGGGGGCACTGAAGCTTTCTTT.

A word on this clone: This same CDR3 is encoded by further DNA sequences in the sample. The rearrangement links TRBV5-1 to TRBJ1-2; the D gene is possibly TRBD1 (5 bases). The CDR3 covers 12 residues. Germline CDR1 reads SGHRS; CDR2 reads YFSETQ. The ends were cut back, 2 bases at V and 3 bases at J, with 5 bases in the middle. CDR3 in amino acids: CASSLGDYGYTF. The CDR3 DNA sequence: TGCGCCAGCAGCTTAGGGGACTATGGCTACACCTTC.

The genes are TRBV4-1 and TRBJ1-1; D possibly corresponds to TRBD1 (6 bases). Germline CDR1 reads MGHRA; CDR2 reads YSYEKL. The CDR3 extends over 12 amino acids. V gave up 3 bases and J gave up 10 bases, with 12 bases separating them. The CDR3 bases are TGCGCCAGCAGCCACCCGACAGGTATAGCTTTCTTT. This encodes CASSHPTGIAFF.